This T cell receptor beta chain came from a study of T cells in Graves' hyperthyroidism and ophthalmopathy. Study-wide points: It was a median 6.5 months before onset that the model predicted ophthalmopathy. Ophthalmopathy and stable hyperthyroidism were separated by a 13 V-J model.

The sample holds many counts of this clonotype. Its specificity is unknown. An absence of ophthalmopathy progression within 18 months meant stable Graves' hyperthyroidism. PBMCs were derived from around 10 ml fresh peripheral blood. Germline V gene data show CDR1 as SQVTM and CDR2 as ANQGSEA. V dropped 7 bases and J dropped 6; count of bases not matched to a gene: 10. The CDR3 extends over 14 amino acids. Amplified regions were TCR beta CDR3 sequences from RNA transcripts. The primer set for the first-round RT-PCR of the TCR CDR3 was HTBI. TCRdb independently ran MiXCR on the multiplex PCR reads; one entry per CDR3 protein. The data contain 600,000 to 750,000 distinct CDR3 sequences, 15% to 20% of them singletons.

The source is a man in his fifties with Graves' hyperthyroidism. The genes are TRBV29-1 and TRBJ2-1, with 9 bases that match TRBD1. The sample consisted of blood. This CDR3 is CSGSTGGAGNEQFF. The CDR3 DNA reads as TGCAGCGGGTCTACAGGGGGCGCGGGCAATGAGCAGTTCTTC.